Listed here are 29 T cell receptor beta chains from one sample, sequenced in a study of T cells after yellow fever vaccination (dated by TCRdb to the late 2010s). The treatment or condition label here, explained by the study, means: live attenuated yellow fever vaccine strain. The method behind the library was 5' RACE. Instrument used: Illumina HiSeq 2500. Starting from the raw public reads, TCRdb applied fastp trimming at Q25, assembled clones with MiXCR and retained in-frame beta chains. Rows matching on CDR3 protein sequence are summarized as one entry with the most common DNA and genes. Present in this sample are 15,000 to 20,000 distinct CDR3 sequences, approximately 4.1% of which were seen just once. The leading ten clones occupy roughly 0.37% of the sample. Here the sequenced sample was PBMCs, either bulk or a sorted T-cell subset (CD4+, CD8+, memory, or dextramer-sorted; not recorded which), taken 15 days after the yellow fever booster vaccination. These receptors came from a young man who received the YFV17D yellow fever vaccine.

In its sample, this clonotype was seen many times. The genes are TRBV11-2 and TRBJ2-1; D perhaps matches TRBD1 (6 bases). CDR3 length: 15 amino acids. Trimming left V 4 bases short and J 2 bases short, with 12 bases between. Germline-derived CDR1 and CDR2 are SGHAT and FQNNGV. As DNA, the CDR3 is TGTGCCAGCAGCTCCCCAGCAGGGGCCTACAATGAGCAGTTCTTC. This translates into CASSSPAGAYNEQFF.

This clonotype was picked up many times. The rearrangement links TRBV6-5 to TRBJ2-3; possible D gene TRBD1, 6 bases. The CDR3 runs 16 residues. Germline V gives CDR1 MNHEY, CDR2 SVGAGI. V lost 4 bases to trimming and J lost 0 bases, with 14 bases between them. CDR3 bases: TGTGCCAGCAGTTCTCGGACAGTAAGAAGCACAGATACGCAGTATTTT. It encodes CASSSRTVRSTDTQYF.

There are many counts of this clonotype. This sequence joins TRBV7-2 and TRBJ2-5, with 11 bases fitting TRBD2. CDR1 is SGHTA, CDR2 FQGNSA, per germline. The J segment lost 4 bases and the V segment lost 5 bases, leaving 9 bases of the junction unmatched. The length of the CDR3 is 16 residues. CDR3 in DNA: TGTGCCAGCAGCCTGAGACTAGCGGGACTGTTAGAGACCCAGTACTTC. It is translated as CASSLRLAGLLETQYF.

This clonotype was detected ten times or more. The rearrangement links TRBV3-1 to TRBJ2-5, with 7 positions matching TRBD2. CDR1 and CDR2 from the germline V gene are LGHDT and YNNKEL (reference sequence). The CDR3 extends over 15 amino acids. With V trimmed by 3 bases and J by 2 bases, 6 bases remained unmatched. The CDR3 region is CASSQHPSGQETQYF. The CDR3 DNA sequence: TGTGCCAGCAGCCAGCATCCTAGCGGTCAAGAGACCCAGTACTTC.

With regard to this clonotype: The junction and the germline gene differ at one end; a read error may be behind it. This rearrangement joins TRBV4-3 to TRBJ2-2; perhaps TRBD2 as D (6 bases). The CDR3 has 13 amino acids. Germline loops: CDR1 LGHNA, CDR2 YSLEER. In DNA form, the CDR3 reads TGCGTCAGCAGCCAAGGCGGGAACGGGGAGCAGTTTTTT. Translation: CVSSQGGNGEQFF.

This clonotype was seen at least ten times. The V gene is TRBV20-1, the J gene TRBJ2-1; D perhaps matches TRBD2 (5 bases). The CDR3 is 13 residues long. From germline, CDR1 is DFQATT and CDR2 SNEGSKA (reference sequence). The V end was cut by 0 bases, the J end by 9 bases, with 12 bases between. The CDR3 region has the DNA TGCAGTGCTAGAGATGGAAACGGGATTGAGCAGTTCTTC. Translated, it gives CSARDGNGIEQFF.

In this sample, this clonotype turned up many times. The rearrangement links TRBV10-3 to TRBJ2-3; the D is unclear. V dropped 7 bases and J dropped 4 bases, with 9 bases sitting between them. The CDR3 length is 12 residues. Germline CDR1 ENHRY, CDR2 SYGVKD. Here the CDR3 DNA reads TGTGCCATCAAAGGACGGGCAGATACGCAGTATTTT. Amino acids: CAIKGRADTQYF.

This clonotype is labeled medium-sized. One end of the junction is discordant with germline, which a read error may explain. This chain joins TRBV7-2 and TRBJ2-2; 11 bases are shared with TRBD2. The V gene's germline CDR1 is SGHTA and CDR2 FQGNSA. The CDR3 length is 15 residues. CDR3: CASSLAGGNTGELFF. CDR3 nucleotides: TGTGCCAGCAGCCTAGCGGGAGGGAACACCGGGGAGCTGTTTTTT.

This clonotype has a count of ten or more. This chain joins TRBV6-5 and TRBJ2-1; D unresolved. The V end lost 0 bases, the J end lost 0 bases, and 15 bases lay between the germline ends. The germline V gene encodes CDR1 MNHEY and CDR2 SVGAGI. The CDR3 extends over 18 amino acids. The CDR3 protein is CASSYSLHLGSSYNEQFF. The CDR3 coding sequence is TGTGCCAGCAGTTACTCTCTCCATCTCGGAAGCTCCTACAATGAGCAGTTCTTC.

The rearrangement joins TRBV27 to TRBJ1-4, with D unclear. CDR1 is MNHEY and CDR2 is SMNVEV in the germline V gene (reference sequence). The CDR3 runs 14 residues. V was shortened by 4 bases and J by 8 bases, with 14 bases between the two germline ends. The CDR3 DNA reads TGTGCCAGCAGTTGGCGATCCCCCTACGAAAAACTGTTTTTT. Its translation is CASSWRSPYEKLFF.

This clonotype was detected a few times. Written as DNA, the CDR3 is TGTGCCAGCAGGCATCAGGGTGGTTCCCGGGAGCTGTTTTTT. This gives the protein CASRHQGGSRELFF. The chain is built from TRBV2 and TRBJ2-2, with D tentatively TRBD1 (5 bases). V lost 6 bases and J 9 bases, leaving 17 bases between the germline ends. The length of the CDR3 is 14 residues. Germline CDR1 and CDR2: SNHLY and FYNNEI.

There are many counts of this clonotype. The gene calls are TRBV28 and TRBJ1-3, with D unclear. Trimming stripped 5 bases from V and 0 bases from J, with 11 bases between. The germline CDR1 and CDR2 sequences are MDHEN and SYDVKM. The CDR3 is 15 residues long. The CDR3 region is CASSLPYDSGNTIYF. The CDR3 DNA is TGTGCCAGCAGTCTCCCGTACGACTCTGGAAACACCATATATTTT. The entire variable domain, with the rest obtained from reference TRBV28 and TRBJ1-3, is as follows: DVKVTQSSRYLVKRTGEKVFLECVQDMDHENMFWYRQDPGLGLRLIYFSYDVKMKEKGDIPEGYSVSREKKERFSLILESASTNQTSMYLCASSLPYDSGNTIYFGEGSWLTVV.

The sample holds many counts of this clonotype. The V call is TRBV7-8, the J call TRBJ2-3; 10 positions match TRBD2. The CDR3 has 15 residues. Germline trimming cut 5 bases from V and 11 bases from J; bases unmatched to any gene: 13. The germline gives CDR1 SGHVS, CDR2 FQNEAQ. The CDR3 bases are TGTGCCAGCAGCCCCGGTCCACTAGCGGGGTTTGGGCAGTATTTT. Protein: CASSPGPLAGFGQYF.

This clonotype was recorded many times. This chain connects TRBV4-3 to TRBJ2-6; D gene ambiguous. The V and J ends lost 4 bases and 0 bases respectively, with 16 bases between them. CDR1 LGHNA and CDR2 YSLEER come from the germline V gene. CDR3 size: 18 residues. In DNA form, the CDR3 reads TGCGCCAGCAGCCGATTTGACGGCCTTAACTCTGGGGCCAACGTCCTGACTTTC. It codes for CASSRFDGLNSGANVLTF.

This clonotype has a count of ten or more. The rearrangement joins TRBV5-4 to TRBJ2-3; 8 nucleotides agree with TRBD1. V trimming: 8 bases; J trimming: 1 base; junction bases outside the gene matches: 6. The length of the CDR3 is 14 residues. Germline V gene data show CDR1 as SGHNT and CDR2 as YYREEE (reference sequence). The CDR3: CARTTGDGTDTQYF. Written as DNA, the CDR3 is TGTGCCAGAACGACAGGGGACGGCACAGATACGCAGTATTTT.

This clonotype was recorded at least ten times. This chain uses TRBV10-2 with TRBJ1-1; D may be TRBD1 (5 bases). Germline CDR1 is WSHSY and CDR2 is SAAADI. The germline V and J ends were trimmed by 6 bases and 3 bases, with 8 bases remaining between them. The CDR3 sequence is 12 residues long. CDR3 sequence: CASRVGDTEAFF. In nucleotides, the CDR3 is TGCGCCAGCAGGGTAGGGGACACTGAAGCTTTCTTT.

This clonotype was recorded many times. The chain recombines TRBV7-6 with TRBJ2-3, with D unresolved. The CDR3 has 13 amino acids. V was cut by 5 bases and J by 2 bases, with 8 bases left in between. Germline CDR1 SGHVS, CDR2 FNYEAQ. CDR3 residues: CASSATSTDTQYF. As DNA, the CDR3 is TGTGCCAGCAGCGCCACTTCCACAGATACGCAGTATTTT.

The sample holds many counts of this clonotype. The chain uses TRBV4-3 and TRBJ1-2, with D unresolved. The CDR3 is 14 amino acids. With 4 bases removed from V and 5 bases from J, the gap between germline ends came to 14 bases. The germline V gene has CDR1 LGHNA and CDR2 YSLEER. DNA of the CDR3: TGCGCCAGCAGCCCAAACCTGGCGGCGTATGGCTACACCTTC. It translates to CASSPNLAAYGYTF.

This clonotype was seen ten or more times. The rearrangement uses TRBV19 and TRBJ2-5; 9 positions agree with TRBD1. The V and J ends lost 1 base and 7 bases, in that order; junction bases with no gene match: 7. The CDR3 is 15 amino acids. CDR1 is LNHDA, CDR2 SQIVND, per germline (reference sequence). In DNA form, the CDR3 reads TGTGCCAGTAGTATAGCCCGACAGGGGGGGGCGACCCAGTACTTC. Its protein product is CASSIARQGGATQYF.

This clonotype was recorded many times. The chain recombines TRBV6-1 with TRBJ2-6, with 9 bases that match TRBD1. The trim removed 5 bases at V and 0 bases at J, leaving 5 bases unmatched. Germline CDR1 MNHNS, CDR2 SASEGT. The length of the CDR3 is 17 residues. In DNA, the CDR3 is TGTGCCAGCAGTCGGACAGGGGCCGTCTCTGGGGCCAACGTCCTGACTTTC. Protein sequence: CASSRTGAVSGANVLTF.

This clonotype is termed medium-sized. This chain joins TRBV4-1 and TRBJ1-1; D is unclear. Trimming removed 4 bases at V and 0 bases at J, with 15 bases between. This CDR3 spans 16 amino acids. CDR1 and CDR2 from the germline V gene are MGHRA and YSYEKL. DNA for the CDR3: TGCGCCAGCAGCCCCCAGCTATTGGTCATGAACACTGAAGCTTTCTTT. As protein: CASSPQLLVMNTEAFF.

This clonotype is classed as medium-sized (0.01 to 0.1%). The chain is built from TRBV5-1 and TRBJ2-7; TRBD1 might be the D (6 bases). CDR3 length equals 12 residues. The V end was cut by 4 bases, the J end by 4 bases, with 9 bases between. Looked up from germline, CDR1 is SGHRS and CDR2 is YFSETQ. CDR3 region: CASSPDRYEQYF. The DNA for the CDR3 is TGCGCCAGCAGCCCGGACAGATACGAGCAGTACTTC.

This clonotype was recorded at least ten times. The V call is TRBV11-2, the J call TRBJ2-7; the D gene is possibly TRBD1 (6 bases). Germline assignment: CDR1 SGHAT and CDR2 FQNNGV. The CDR3 is 12 residues long. V was pared by 3 bases and J by 6 bases, with 9 bases between. The CDR3 DNA sequence: TGTGCCAGCAGCTTGACAGGCCCCGAGCAGTACTTC. Translating it yields CASSLTGPEQYF.

The table lists this clonotype with many counts. V is TRBV30 and J is TRBJ1-1; D might be TRBD1 (6 bases). This CDR3 contains 12 residues. Looked up from germline, CDR1 is GTSNPN and CDR2 is SVGIG (reference sequence). The ends were cut back, 0 bases at V and 11 bases at J, with 13 bases in the middle. Here the CDR3 reads CAWSVRGGSAFF. The CDR3, as DNA: TGTGCCTGGAGTGTACGTGGGGGCTCGGCTTTCTTT.

The table lists this clonotype with many counts. V usage is TRBV5-1 and J usage is TRBJ2-3; no clear D. CDR1 is SGHRS and CDR2 is YFSETQ in the germline V gene. The CDR3 consists of 15 residues. V was trimmed by 0 bases and J by 5 bases, leaving 13 bases between them. The CDR3 is CASSLVGRLGDTQYF. The CDR3 region has the DNA TGCGCCAGCAGCTTGGTTGGTCGATTAGGAGATACGCAGTATTTT.

This clonotype was recorded at least ten times. This chain links TRBV19 with TRBJ2-3; D is ambiguous. The CDR3 covers 16 residues. Germline assignment: CDR1 LNHDA and CDR2 SQIVND (reference sequence). V was trimmed by 3 bases and J by 3 bases, leaving 16 bases between them. CDR3 DNA: TGTGCCAGTAGTATGCAGGATACACCGACTACAGATACGCAGTATTTT. This codes for CASSMQDTPTTDTQYF.

Ten or more counts support this clonotype. The gene calls are TRBV6-5 and TRBJ2-7, with 13 bases identical to TRBD2. The germline CDR1 and CDR2 sequences are MNHEY and SVGAGI. The CDR3 is made up of 15 amino acids. V gave up 2 bases and J gave up 2 bases; unmatched junction bases: 0. CDR3 nucleotide sequence: TGTGCCAGCAGTTACGGGACTAGCGGGACCTACGAGCAGTACTTC. This encodes CASSYGTSGTYEQYF.

Sample share makes this clonotype medium-sized. This rearrangement joins TRBV7-8 to TRBJ2-1; 13 bases are shared with TRBD2. The CDR3 has 17 amino acids. Germline trimming cut 5 bases from V and 3 bases from J; bases unmatched to any gene: 7. Germline V gives CDR1 SGHVS, CDR2 FQNEAQ. The CDR3 DNA reads TGTGCCAGCAGCCATGGACTAGCGGGAGAGGTCTACAATGAGCAGTTCTTC. It translates to CASSHGLAGEVYNEQFF. The whole variable domain, filled in from reference TRBV7-8 and TRBJ2-1, reads GAGVSQSPRYKVAKRGQDVALRCDPISGHVSLFWYQQALGQGPEFLTYFQNEAQLDKSGLPSDRFFAERPEGSVSTLKIQRTQQEDSAVYLCASSHGLAGEVYNEQFFGPGTRLTVL.

By share of the sample, this clonotype is medium-sized. CDR3: CSARTGTGDYYGYTF. DNA of the CDR3: TGCAGTGCTAGGACCGGGACAGGGGACTACTATGGCTACACCTTC. The chain combines TRBV20-1 with TRBJ1-2; TRBD1 agrees at 10 bases. Germline loops: CDR1 DFQATT, CDR2 SNEGSKA (reference sequence). The CDR3 is made up of 15 amino acids. J gave up 3 bases and V 3 bases, and 7 bases lay outside the gene matches.